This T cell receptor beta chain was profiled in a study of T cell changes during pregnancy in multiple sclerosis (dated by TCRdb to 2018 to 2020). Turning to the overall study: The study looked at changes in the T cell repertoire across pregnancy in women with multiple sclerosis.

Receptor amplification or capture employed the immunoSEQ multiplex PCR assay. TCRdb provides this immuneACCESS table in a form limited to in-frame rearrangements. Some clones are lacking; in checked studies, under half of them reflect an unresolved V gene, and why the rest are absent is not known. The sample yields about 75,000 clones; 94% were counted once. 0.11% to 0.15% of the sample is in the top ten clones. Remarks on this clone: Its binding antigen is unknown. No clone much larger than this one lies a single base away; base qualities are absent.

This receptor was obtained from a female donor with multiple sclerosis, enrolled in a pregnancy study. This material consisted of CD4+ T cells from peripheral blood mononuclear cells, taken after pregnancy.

The sequenced DNA: TGTGCCAGCAGCGGACTAGCTTTGGGGGAGCAGTTCTTC. The encoded protein is CASSGLALGEQFF. The chain is encoded by TRBV2 joined to TRBJ2-1; the junction holds 8 bases that match TRBD2. The germline V end is reduced by 6 bases and the J end by 10 bases; junction bases left unmatched: 8. Taken from the germline V gene, the CDR1 and CDR2 loops are SNHLY and FYNNEI. CDR3 length: 13 amino acids, cysteine to phenylalanine. The CDR3 DNA has 39 bases and is translated from base 1. Where the CDR3 stops, the reference TRBV2 and TRBJ2-1 genes take over; the full variable domain is EPEVTQTPSHQVTQMGQEVILRCVPISNHLYFYWYRQILGQKVEFLVSFYNNEISEKSEIFDDQFSVERPDGSNFTLKIRSTKLEDSAMYFCASSGLALGEQFFGPGTRLTVL.